What follows are 20 T cell receptor beta chains derived from one specimen sequenced in a study of CD8+ T cells in alopecia areata. Regarding treatment: oral pan-JAK inhibitor, 5-10 mg twice daily. After isolation, RNA underwent reverse transcription to generate cDNA as the sequencing template. Clones were sequenced by immunoSEQ multiplex PCR, and TCRdb holds only the in-frame ones, with some missing. The sample has about 270,000 clones; 60% are singletons. The sample was CD4+ T cells sorted from blood, taken at week 52, from a patient treated with tofacitinib. Receptors originate from a human donor with alopecia areata.

This clone appeared a few times. The gene calls are TRBV7-6 and TRBJ2-3; TRBD2 aligns across 13 bases. Germline CDR1 is SGHVS and CDR2 is FNYEAQ. The CDR3 length is 16 residues. V lost 5 bases and J lost 2; bases outside the gene matches: 4. For the CDR3, the DNA is TGTGCCAGCAGCCCACTAGCGGGGGGGACCACAGATACGCAGTATTTT. Its translation: CASSPLAGGTTDTQYF.

This clone turned up a few times. The chain has TRBV7-8 and TRBJ2-5; TRBD2 aligns across 10 bases. The CDR3 has 12 residues. Germline V gene data show CDR1 as SGHVS and CDR2 as FQNEAQ. The ends lost 5 bases at V and 12 bases at J; junction bases unmatched: 6. The CDR3 reads CASSNPLAGEYF. CDR3 in DNA: TGTGCCAGCAGCAACCCCCTAGCGGGGGAGTACTTC.

The sample holds a few counts of this clone. V and J are TRBV30 and TRBJ1-1; 7 nucleotides match TRBD1. The V gene end was trimmed by 1 base and the J gene end by 0 bases; junction bases not matched to a gene: 5. Germline CDR1 and CDR2: GTSNPN and SVGIG (reference sequence). The CDR3 totals 15 residues. The chain's CDR3 is CAWSGPGTVNTEAFF. CDR3 DNA sequence: TGTGCCTGGAGTGGCCCCGGGACAGTGAACACTGAAGCTTTCTTT. The full variable domain, completed using reference TRBV30 and TRBJ1-1, is SQTIHQWPATLVQPVGSPLSLECTVEGTSNPNLYWYRQAAGRGLQLLFYSVGIGQISSEVPQNLSASRPQDRQFILSSKKLLLSDSGFYLCAWSGPGTVNTEAFFGQGTRLTVV.

This rearrangement joins TRBV5-6 to TRBJ1-1, with TRBD1 matching 8 bases. The CDR3 runs to 16 residues. The V gene end was trimmed by 4 bases and the J gene end by 4 bases; junction bases not matched to a gene: 12. Per germline, CDR1 SGHDT and CDR2 YYEEEE. The CDR3 reads CASSRWIIQGGTEAFF. The CDR3, as DNA: TGTGCCAGCAGCCGGTGGATTATACAGGGGGGCACTGAAGCTTTCTTT.

The chain is built from TRBV18 and TRBJ2-5; no definite D call. The CDR3 totals 12 residues. V dropped 6 bases and J dropped 1 base, with 6 bases sitting between them. Germline assignment: CDR1 KGHSH and CDR2 LQKENI. The CDR3 bases are TGTGCCAGCTCGTTGTCCCAAGAGACCCAGTACTTC. Translated: CASSLSQETQYF.

The chain has TRBV30 and TRBJ1-2, with D uncertain. The CDR3 spans 14 residues. Germline V gene data show CDR1 as GTSNPN and CDR2 as SVGIG (reference sequence). V dropped 2 bases and J dropped 1 base, with 11 bases sitting between them. The CDR3, as DNA: TGTGCCTGGAGTAGATCGGCCGTTAACTATGGCTACACCTTC. Translating it yields CAWSRSAVNYGYTF.

V is TRBV11-2 and J is TRBJ1-2, with D unresolved. Trimming removed 7 bases from V and 13 bases from J, with 16 bases in between. The CDR3 sequence is 11 residues long. Looked up from germline, CDR1 is SGHAT and CDR2 is FQNNGV. This CDR3 is CASKADVPRTF. The CDR3 DNA sequence: TGTGCCAGCAAGGCGGACGTGCCGCGCACCTTC.

This clone was counted only a few times. The chain links TRBV7-2 to TRBJ2-5; TRBD2 might be the D (6 bases). This CDR3 region has 16 residues. The V gene lost 5 bases and the J gene lost 4 bases, with 20 bases spanning the gap. Germline lookup yields CDR1 SGHTA and CDR2 FQGNSA. The CDR3, as DNA: TGTGCCAGCAGCCCCCCCGGGGCGGGGTGGGGAGAGACCCAGTACTTC. Translating gives CASSPPGAGWGETQYF.

This rearrangement joins TRBV7-2 to TRBJ2-5, with TRBD2 as a possible D gene (6 bases). The germline V gene encodes CDR1 SGHTA and CDR2 FQGNSA. Trimming pared 5 bases from V and 3 bases from J, leaving 13 bases between. CDR3 length: 14 residues. The CDR3 nucleotides read TGTGCCAGCAGCACCCTCGGCGGGAAAGAGACCCAGTACTTC. This encodes CASSTLGGKETQYF.

This sequence joins TRBV29-1 and TRBJ2-5; TRBD1 matches 10 bases. Germline trimming cut 4 bases from V and 9 bases from J; bases unmatched to any gene: 5. Germline CDR1 SQVTM, CDR2 ANQGSEA. The CDR3 spans 12 residues. Here the CDR3 reads CSVGQGAAPQYF. The CDR3 nucleotides are TGCAGCGTTGGACAGGGGGCTGCTCCCCAGTACTTC.

The chain uses TRBV2 and TRBJ1-5, with D unresolved. CDR3 length: 14 residues. V shed 4 bases and J shed 0 bases, with 7 bases lying between them. Germline lookup yields CDR1 SNHLY and CDR2 FYNNEI. The CDR3 sequence: CASSAFYSNQPQHF. The DNA for the CDR3 is TGTGCCAGCAGTGCGTTCTATAGCAATCAGCCCCAGCATTTT.

This clone has a single count. The genes are TRBV2 and TRBJ1-6, with 7 bases fitting TRBD1. V dropped 6 bases and J dropped 10; count of bases not matched to a gene: 9. Germline V gene lookup returns CDR1 SNHLY and CDR2 FYNNEI. The CDR3 length is 14 residues. DNA of the CDR3: TGTGCCAGCAGCACAGGGGTAGCTCACTCACCCCTCCACTTT. This translates into CASSTGVAHSPLHF.

V and J are TRBV30 and TRBJ1-1; D call uncertain. The CDR3 is made up of 11 amino acids. Per the germline V gene, CDR1 is GTSNPN and CDR2 is SVGIG (reference sequence). The germline V and J ends were trimmed by 8 bases and 1 base, with 8 bases remaining between them. Written as DNA, the CDR3 is TGTGCCCAGGCCGGGAACACTGAAGCTTTCTTT. Its protein product is CAQAGNTEAFF. Full variable domain (outside the CDR3, taken from reference TRBV30 and TRBJ1-1): SQTIHQWPATLVQPVGSPLSLECTVEGTSNPNLYWYRQAAGRGLQLLFYSVGIGQISSEVPQNLSASRPQDRQFILSSKKLLLSDSGFYLCAQAGNTEAFFGQGTRLTVV.

This clone was seen once. The chain combines TRBV9 with TRBJ1-2, with 9 bases that match TRBD1. Germline CDR1 reads SGDLS; CDR2 reads YYNGEE. The CDR3 length is 15 residues. With V trimmed by 3 bases and J by 7 bases, 10 bases remained unmatched. Written as DNA, the CDR3 is TGTGCCAGCAGCGCCCGAAGGACAGGGGAATTTGGCTACACCTTC. Its translation: CASSARRTGEFGYTF.

J is TRBJ1-3 and V is TRBV30, with D unresolved. Trimming removed 7 bases at V and 4 bases at J, with 17 bases between. In germline, CDR1 is GTSNPN, CDR2 SVGIG (reference sequence). The CDR3 sequence is 14 residues long. CDR3 sequence reads: CAFEDLHAGNTIYF. The DNA of the CDR3 is TGTGCCTTCGAGGACCTTCACGCGGGAAACACCATATATTTT.

The chain recombines TRBV7-2 with TRBJ2-1, with 7 bases lining up with TRBD1. The V gene's germline CDR1 is SGHTA and CDR2 FQGNSA. Germline trimming cut 1 base from V and 8 bases from J; bases unmatched to any gene: 8. This CDR3 has 15 amino acids. CDR3 region: CASSLVGQLLDEQFF. The CDR3 DNA reads as TGTGCCAGCAGCTTAGTGGGACAGTTATTAGATGAGCAGTTCTTC.

Only one count was recorded for this clone. This chain uses TRBV5-4 with TRBJ2-2, with TRBD1 as a possible D gene (7 bases). V lost 4 bases, J lost 3 bases, and 19 bases lay in between. The CDR3 loop spans 17 amino acids. Per germline, CDR1 SGHNT and CDR2 YYREEE (reference sequence). The CDR3 loop reads CASSGRQGSGDTGELFF. The CDR3 region has the DNA TGTGCCAGCAGCGGACGACAGGGTTCGGGAGACACCGGGGAGCTGTTTTTT.

V gene TRBV7-6 combines with J gene TRBJ1-6; no clear D. The CDR3 length is 14 residues. V was trimmed by 3 bases and J by 7 bases, leaving 10 bases between them. Germline V gene sequence: CDR1 SGHVS, CDR2 FNYEAQ. The CDR3 nucleotides read TGTGCCAGCAGCTTGTGGCCCTTGAATTCACCCCTCCACTTT. Its translation is CASSLWPLNSPLHF.

This clone has only a few counts. V and J are TRBV6-1 and TRBJ2-2; 7 positions agree with TRBD1. Germline lookup yields CDR1 MNHNS and CDR2 SASEGT. Unmatched junction bases numbered 3, after V lost 11 bases and J lost 3 bases. The CDR3 contains 12 residues. In DNA, the CDR3 is TGTGCCTGCGACAGGGACACCGGGGAGCTGTTTTTT. Its translation is CACDRDTGELFF.

V and J are TRBV7-2 and TRBJ2-6; D gene unclear. Germline lookup yields CDR1 SGHTA and CDR2 FQGNSA. V lost 9 bases and J lost 2, with 8 bases in between. The CDR3 is made up of 13 amino acids. DNA of the CDR3: TGTGCCAGGGGAAGCCCTGGGGCCAACGTCCTGACTTTC. Translating it yields CARGSPGANVLTF.